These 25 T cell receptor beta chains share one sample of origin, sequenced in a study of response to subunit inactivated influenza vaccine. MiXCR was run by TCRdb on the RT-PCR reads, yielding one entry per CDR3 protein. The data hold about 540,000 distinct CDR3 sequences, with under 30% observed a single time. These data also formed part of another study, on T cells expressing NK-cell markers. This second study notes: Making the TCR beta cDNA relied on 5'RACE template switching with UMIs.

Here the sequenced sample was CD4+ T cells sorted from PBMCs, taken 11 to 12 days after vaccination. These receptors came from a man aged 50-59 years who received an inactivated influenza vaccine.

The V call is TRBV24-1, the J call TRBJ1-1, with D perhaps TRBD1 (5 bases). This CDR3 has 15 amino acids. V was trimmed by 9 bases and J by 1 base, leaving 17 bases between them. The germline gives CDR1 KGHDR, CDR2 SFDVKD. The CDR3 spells CATAHGAGKNTEAFF. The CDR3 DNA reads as TGTGCCACCGCGCACGGGGCAGGAAAGAACACTGAAGCTTTCTTT.

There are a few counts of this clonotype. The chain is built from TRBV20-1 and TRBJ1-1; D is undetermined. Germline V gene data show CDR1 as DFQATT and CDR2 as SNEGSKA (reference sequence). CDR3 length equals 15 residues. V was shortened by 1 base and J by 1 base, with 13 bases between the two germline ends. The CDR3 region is CSARVREGWNTEAFF. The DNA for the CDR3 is TGCAGTGCTAGAGTTCGTGAAGGGTGGAACACTGAAGCTTTCTTT.

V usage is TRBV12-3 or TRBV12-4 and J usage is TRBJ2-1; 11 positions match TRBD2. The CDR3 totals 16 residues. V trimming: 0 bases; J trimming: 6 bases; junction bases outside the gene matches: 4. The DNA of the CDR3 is TGTGCCAGCAGTTTAGCGCCTAGCGGGGGGCGCAATGAGCAGTTCTTC. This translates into CASSLAPSGGRNEQFF.

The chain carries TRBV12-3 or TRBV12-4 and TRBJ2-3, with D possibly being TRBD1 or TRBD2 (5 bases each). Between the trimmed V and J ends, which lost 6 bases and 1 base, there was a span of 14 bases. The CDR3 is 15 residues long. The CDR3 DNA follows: TGTGCCAGCAGCCGGCAATCGGGGCGCACAGATACGCAGTATTTT. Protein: CASSRQSGRTDTQYF.

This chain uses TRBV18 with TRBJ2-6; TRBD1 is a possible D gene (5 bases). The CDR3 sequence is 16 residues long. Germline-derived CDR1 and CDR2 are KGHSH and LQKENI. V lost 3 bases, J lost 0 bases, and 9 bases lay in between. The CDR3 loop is CASSPAGLSGANVLTF. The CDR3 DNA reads TGTGCCAGCTCACCCGCAGGGCTCTCTGGGGCCAACGTCCTGACTTTC.

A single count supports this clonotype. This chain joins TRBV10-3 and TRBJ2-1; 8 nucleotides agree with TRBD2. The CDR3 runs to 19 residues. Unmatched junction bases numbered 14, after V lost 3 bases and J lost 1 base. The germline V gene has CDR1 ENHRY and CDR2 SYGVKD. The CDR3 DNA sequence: TGTGCCATCAGTGACCCCCCGGGGGGGTTAAAAGGATCCTACAATGAGCAGTTCTTC. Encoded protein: CAISDPPGGLKGSYNEQFF.

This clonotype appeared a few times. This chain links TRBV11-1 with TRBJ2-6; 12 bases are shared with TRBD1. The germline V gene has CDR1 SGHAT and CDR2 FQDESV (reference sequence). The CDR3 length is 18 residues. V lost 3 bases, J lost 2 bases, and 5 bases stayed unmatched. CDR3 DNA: TGTGCCAGCAGCTTTTCTGGGACAGGGGGCGCTGGGGCCAACGTCCTGACTTTC. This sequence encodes CASSFSGTGGAGANVLTF.

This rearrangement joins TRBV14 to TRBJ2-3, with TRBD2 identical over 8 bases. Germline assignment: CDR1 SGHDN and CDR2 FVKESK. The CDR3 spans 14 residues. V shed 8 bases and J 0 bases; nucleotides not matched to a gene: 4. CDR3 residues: CASRGGFSTDTQYF. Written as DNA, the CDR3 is TGTGCCAGCCGGGGGGGCTTTAGCACAGATACGCAGTATTTT. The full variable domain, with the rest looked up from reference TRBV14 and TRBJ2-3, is EAGVTQFPSHSVIEKGQTVTLRCDPISGHDNLYWYRRVMGKEIKFLLHFVKESKQDESGMPNNRFLAERTGGTYSTLKVQPAELEDSGVYFCASRGGFSTDTQYFGPGTRLTVL.

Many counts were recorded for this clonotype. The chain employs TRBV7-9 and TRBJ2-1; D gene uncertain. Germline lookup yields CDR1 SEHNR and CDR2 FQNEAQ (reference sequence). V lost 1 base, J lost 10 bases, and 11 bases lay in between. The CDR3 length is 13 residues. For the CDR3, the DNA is TGTGCCAGCAGCTTAGAGGGCGTTGGCGAGCAGTTCTTC. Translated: CASSLEGVGEQFF. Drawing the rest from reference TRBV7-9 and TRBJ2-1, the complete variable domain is DTGVSQNPRHKITKRGQNVTFRCDPISEHNRLYWYRQTLGQGPEFLTYFQNEAQLEKSRLLSDRFSAERPKGSFSTLEIQRTEQGDSAMYLCASSLEGVGEQFFGPGTRLTVL.

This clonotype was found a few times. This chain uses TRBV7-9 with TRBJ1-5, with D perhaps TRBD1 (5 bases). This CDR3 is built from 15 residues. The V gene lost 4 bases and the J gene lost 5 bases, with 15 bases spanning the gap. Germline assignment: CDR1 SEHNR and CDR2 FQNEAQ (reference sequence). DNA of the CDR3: TGTGCCAGCAGCTCCGACGGGGGTTACTATCAGCCCCAGCATTTT. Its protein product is CASSSDGGYYQPQHF.

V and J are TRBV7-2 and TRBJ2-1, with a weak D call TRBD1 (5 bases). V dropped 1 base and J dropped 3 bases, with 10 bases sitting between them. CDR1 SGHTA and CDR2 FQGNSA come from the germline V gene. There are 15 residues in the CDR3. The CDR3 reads CASSLDSGNYNEQFF. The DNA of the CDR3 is TGTGCCAGCAGCTTAGATTCAGGGAACTACAATGAGCAGTTCTTC.

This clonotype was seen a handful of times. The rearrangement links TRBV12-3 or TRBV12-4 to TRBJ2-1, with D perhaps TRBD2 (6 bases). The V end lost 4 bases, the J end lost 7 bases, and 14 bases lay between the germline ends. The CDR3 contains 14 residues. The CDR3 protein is CASSSPGAWNEQFF. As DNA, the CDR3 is TGTGCCAGCAGTTCCCCGGGAGCTTGGAATGAGCAGTTCTTC.

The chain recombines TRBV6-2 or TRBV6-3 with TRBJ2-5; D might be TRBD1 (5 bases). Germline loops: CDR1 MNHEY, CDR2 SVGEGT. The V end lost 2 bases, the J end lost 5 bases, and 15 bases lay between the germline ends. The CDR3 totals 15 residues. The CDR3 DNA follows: TGTGCCAGCAGTTACGGGGCAAGCCTGAGGGAGACCCAGTACTTC. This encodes CASSYGASLRETQYF.

CDR3 region: CASSTDGQGAEAFF. Written as DNA, the CDR3 is TGTGCCAGCAGCACGGATGGGCAGGGGGCTGAAGCTTTCTTT. The chain recombines TRBV11-2 with TRBJ1-1; TRBD1 matches 7 bases. Germline trimming cut 5 bases from V and 6 bases from J; bases unmatched to any gene: 9. The CDR3 spans 14 residues. Germline V CDR1 and CDR2: SGHAT, FQNNGV.

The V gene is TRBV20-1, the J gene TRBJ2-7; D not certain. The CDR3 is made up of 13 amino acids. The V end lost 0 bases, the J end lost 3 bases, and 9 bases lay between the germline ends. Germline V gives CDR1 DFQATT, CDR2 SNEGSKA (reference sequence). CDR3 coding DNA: TGCAGTGCTAGAGATCCTGGTTACTACGAGCAGTACTTC. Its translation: CSARDPGYYEQYF.

The CDR3 here is CASSLAVSPDTQYF. CDR3 in DNA: TGTGCCAGCAGCTTGGCTGTAAGCCCAGATACGCAGTATTTT. The chain employs TRBV5-5 and TRBJ2-3; no firm D call. The CDR3 has 14 amino acids. Trimming left V 0 bases short and J 4 bases short, with 9 bases between. Germline CDR1 and CDR2: SGHKS and YYEKEE (reference sequence).

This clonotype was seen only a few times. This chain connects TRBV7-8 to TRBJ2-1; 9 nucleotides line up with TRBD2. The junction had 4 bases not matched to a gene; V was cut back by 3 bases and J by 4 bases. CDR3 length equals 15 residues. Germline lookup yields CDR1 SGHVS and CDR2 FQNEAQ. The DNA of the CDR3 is TGTGCCAGCAGCTTGATAGCGGGGGTTTACAATGAGCAGTTCTTC. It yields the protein CASSLIAGVYNEQFF.

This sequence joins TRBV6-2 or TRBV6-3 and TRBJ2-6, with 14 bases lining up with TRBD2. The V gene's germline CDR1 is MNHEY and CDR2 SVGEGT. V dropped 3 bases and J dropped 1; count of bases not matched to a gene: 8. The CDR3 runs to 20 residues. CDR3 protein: CASSYFGTSGSSSGANVLTF. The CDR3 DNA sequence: TGTGCCAGCAGTTATTTTGGGACTAGCGGGAGTTCATCTGGGGCCAACGTCCTGACTTTC.

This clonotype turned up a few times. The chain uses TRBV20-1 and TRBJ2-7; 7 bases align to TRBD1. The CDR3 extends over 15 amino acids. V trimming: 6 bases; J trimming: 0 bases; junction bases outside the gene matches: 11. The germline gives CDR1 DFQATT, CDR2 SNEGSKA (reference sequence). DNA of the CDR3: TGCAGTGCGCTGGCTCCGGGACAGAGCTCCTACGAGCAGTACTTC. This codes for CSALAPGQSSYEQYF.

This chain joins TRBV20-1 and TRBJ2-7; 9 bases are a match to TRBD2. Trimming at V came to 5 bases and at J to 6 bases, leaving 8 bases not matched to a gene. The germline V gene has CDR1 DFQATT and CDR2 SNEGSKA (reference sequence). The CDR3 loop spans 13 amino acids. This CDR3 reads CSAAGTSSSEQYF. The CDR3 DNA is TGCAGTGCTGCCGGGACTAGCAGTTCCGAGCAGTACTTC.

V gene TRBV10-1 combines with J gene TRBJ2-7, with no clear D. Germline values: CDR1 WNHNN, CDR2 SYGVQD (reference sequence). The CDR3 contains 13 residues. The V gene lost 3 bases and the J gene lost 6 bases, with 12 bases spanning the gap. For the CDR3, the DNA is TGCGCCAGCAGTGAAGGAACCCCCGGCGAGCAGTACTTC. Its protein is CASSEGTPGEQYF.

The chain's CDR3 is CASSSQAGTEDTQYF. Written as DNA, the CDR3 is TGTGCCAGCAGCTCCCAAGCGGGAACAGAAGATACGCAGTATTTT. This chain links TRBV7-9 with TRBJ2-3; 7 bases agree with TRBD2. Germline-derived CDR1 and CDR2 are SEHNR and FQNEAQ (reference sequence). V dropped 4 bases and J dropped 5; count of bases not matched to a gene: 9. There are 15 residues in the CDR3.

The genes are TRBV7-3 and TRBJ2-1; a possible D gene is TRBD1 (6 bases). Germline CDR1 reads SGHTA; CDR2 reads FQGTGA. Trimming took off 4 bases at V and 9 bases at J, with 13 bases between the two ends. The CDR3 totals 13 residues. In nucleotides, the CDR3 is TGTGCCAGCAGCTATTCAGGGGTAGGTGAGCAGTTCTTC. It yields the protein CASSYSGVGEQFF. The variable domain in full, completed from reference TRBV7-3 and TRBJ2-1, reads GAGVSQTPSNKVTEKGKYVELRCDPISGHTALYWYRQSLGQGPEFLIYFQGTGAADDSGLPNDRFFAVRPEGSVSTLKIQRTERGDSAVYLCASSYSGVGEQFFGPGTRLTVL.

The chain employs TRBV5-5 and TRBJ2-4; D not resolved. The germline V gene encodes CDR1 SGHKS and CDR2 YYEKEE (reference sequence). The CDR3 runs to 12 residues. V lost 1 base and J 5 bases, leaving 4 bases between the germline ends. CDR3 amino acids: CASSLKENIQYF. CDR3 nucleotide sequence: TGTGCCAGCAGCTTGAAGGAAAACATTCAGTACTTC.

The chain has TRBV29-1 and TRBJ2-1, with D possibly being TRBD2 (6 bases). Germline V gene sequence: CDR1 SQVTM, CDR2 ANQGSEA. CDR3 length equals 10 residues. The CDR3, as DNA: TGCAGGGGACTGGTCACCGAGCAGTTCTTC. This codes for CRGLVTEQFF.